The sample holds many counts of the clone carrying this T cell receptor (beta chain). The library protocol tagged individual cDNA molecules with unique molecular identifiers. A single record per CDR3 protein comes from TCRdb applying MiXCR to the 5' RACE reads. The sample has 35,000 to 45,000 distinct CDR3 sequences, about 5% seen once. This record comes from a study of early T cells in non-severe SARS-CoV-2 infection. The CDR3 consists of 16 residues. Germline loops: CDR1 SEHNR, CDR2 FQNEAQ (reference sequence). V lost 5 bases and J lost 5; bases outside the gene matches: 11. Sequenced sample: whole blood. The TCR sequence derives from an adult who was a healthcare worker with PCR-confirmed SARS-CoV-2 infection or an uninfected control (not recorded which). The V gene is TRBV7-9, the J gene TRBJ2-1; 8 bases are shared with TRBD2. This chain's CDR3 is CASSLRSQRGNNEQFF. CDR3 sequence (DNA): TGTGCCAGCAGCCTAAGATCCCAGCGGGGGAACAATGAGCAGTTCTTC.